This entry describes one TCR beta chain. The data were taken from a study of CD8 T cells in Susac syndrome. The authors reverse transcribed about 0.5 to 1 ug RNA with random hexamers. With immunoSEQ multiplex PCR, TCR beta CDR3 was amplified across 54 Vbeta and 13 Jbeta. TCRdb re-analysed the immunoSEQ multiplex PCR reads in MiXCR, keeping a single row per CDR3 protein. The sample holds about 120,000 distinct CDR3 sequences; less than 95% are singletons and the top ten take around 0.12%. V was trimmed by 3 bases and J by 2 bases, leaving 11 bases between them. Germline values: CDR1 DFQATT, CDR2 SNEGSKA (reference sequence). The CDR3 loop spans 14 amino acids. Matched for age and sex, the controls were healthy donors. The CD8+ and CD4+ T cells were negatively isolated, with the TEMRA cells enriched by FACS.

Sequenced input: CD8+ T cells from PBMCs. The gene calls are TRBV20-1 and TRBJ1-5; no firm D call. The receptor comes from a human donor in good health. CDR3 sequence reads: CSARRPNGNQPQHF. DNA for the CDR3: TGCAGTGCTAGGAGGCCTAACGGCAATCAGCCCCAGCATTTT.